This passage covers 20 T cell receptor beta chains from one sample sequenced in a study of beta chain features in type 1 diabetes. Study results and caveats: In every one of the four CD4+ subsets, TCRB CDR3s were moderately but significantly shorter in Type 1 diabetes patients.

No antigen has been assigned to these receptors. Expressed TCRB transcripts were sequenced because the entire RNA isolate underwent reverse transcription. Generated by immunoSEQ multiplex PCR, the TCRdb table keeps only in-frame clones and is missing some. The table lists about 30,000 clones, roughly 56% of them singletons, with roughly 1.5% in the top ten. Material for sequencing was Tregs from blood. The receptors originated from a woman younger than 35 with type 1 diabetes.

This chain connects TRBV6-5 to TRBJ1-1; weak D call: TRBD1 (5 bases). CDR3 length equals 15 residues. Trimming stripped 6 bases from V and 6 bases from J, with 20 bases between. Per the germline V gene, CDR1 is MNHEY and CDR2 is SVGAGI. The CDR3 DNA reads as TGTGCCAGCAGAAGGGGCGAGTTGAAGAGGTCTGAAGCTTTCTTT. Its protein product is CASRRGELKRSEAFF.

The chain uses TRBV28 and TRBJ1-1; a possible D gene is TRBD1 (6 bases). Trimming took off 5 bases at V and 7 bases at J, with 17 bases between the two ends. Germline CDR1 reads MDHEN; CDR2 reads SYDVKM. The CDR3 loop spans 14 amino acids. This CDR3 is CASSPPLLGGEAFF. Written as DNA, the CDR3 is TGTGCCAGCAGTCCGCCCCTTCTAGGGGGTGAAGCTTTCTTT.

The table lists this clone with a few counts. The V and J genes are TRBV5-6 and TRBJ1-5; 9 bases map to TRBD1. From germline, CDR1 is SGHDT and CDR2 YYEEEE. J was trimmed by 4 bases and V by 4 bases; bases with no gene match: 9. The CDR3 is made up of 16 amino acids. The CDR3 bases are TGTGCCAGCAGCCTCTACGGGGGGACAGGGAATCAGCCCCAGCATTTT. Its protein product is CASSLYGGTGNQPQHF. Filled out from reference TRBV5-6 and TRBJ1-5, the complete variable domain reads DAGVTQSPTHLIKTRGQQVTLRCSPKSGHDTVSWYQQALGQGPQFIFQYYEEEERQRGNFPDRFSGHQFPNYSSELNVNALLLGDSALYLCASSLYGGTGNQPQHFGDGTRLSIL.

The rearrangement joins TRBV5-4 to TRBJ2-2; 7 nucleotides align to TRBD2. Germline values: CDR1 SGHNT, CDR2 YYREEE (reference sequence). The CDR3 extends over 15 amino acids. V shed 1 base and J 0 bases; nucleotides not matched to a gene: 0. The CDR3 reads CASSLTSANTGELFF. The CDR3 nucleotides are TGTGCCAGCAGCTTGACTAGCGCGAACACCGGGGAGCTGTTTTTT.

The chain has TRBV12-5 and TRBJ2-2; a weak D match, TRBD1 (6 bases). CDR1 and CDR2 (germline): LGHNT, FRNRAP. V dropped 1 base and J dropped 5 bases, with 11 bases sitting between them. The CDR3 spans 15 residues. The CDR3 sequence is CASGLEPTGTGELFF. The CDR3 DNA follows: TGTGCTAGTGGTTTGGAACCCACAGGGACCGGGGAGCTGTTTTTT. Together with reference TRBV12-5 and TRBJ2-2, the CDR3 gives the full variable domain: DARVTQTPRHKVTEMGQEVTMRCQPILGHNTVFWYRQTMMQGLELLAYFRNRAPLDDSGMPKDRFSAEMPDATLATLKIQPSEPRDSAVYFCASGLEPTGTGELFFGEGSRLTVL.

CDR3 bases: TGTGCCAGCAGTTTGGGCATCTCTAACTATGGCTACACCTTC. Encoded protein: CASSLGISNYGYTF. The genes are TRBV28 and TRBJ1-2; D ambiguous. V gave up 3 bases and J gave up 0 bases, with 8 bases separating them. The CDR3 loop spans 14 amino acids. Germline V gene sequence: CDR1 MDHEN, CDR2 SYDVKM.

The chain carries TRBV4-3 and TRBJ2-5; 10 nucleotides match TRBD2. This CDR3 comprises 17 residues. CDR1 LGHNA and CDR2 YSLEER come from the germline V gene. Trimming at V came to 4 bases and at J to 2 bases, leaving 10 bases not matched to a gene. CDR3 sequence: CASSRLWDSGGQETQYF. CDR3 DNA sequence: TGCGCCAGCAGCCGCCTTTGGGATAGCGGGGGGCAAGAGACCCAGTACTTC.

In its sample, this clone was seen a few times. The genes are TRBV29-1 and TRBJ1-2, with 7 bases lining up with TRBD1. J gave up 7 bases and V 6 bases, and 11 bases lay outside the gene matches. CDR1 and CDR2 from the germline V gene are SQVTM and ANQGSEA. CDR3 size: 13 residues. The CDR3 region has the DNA TGCAGCGTCGTTGACAGGGCTCTGCGTGGCTACACCTTC. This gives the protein CSVVDRALRGYTF.

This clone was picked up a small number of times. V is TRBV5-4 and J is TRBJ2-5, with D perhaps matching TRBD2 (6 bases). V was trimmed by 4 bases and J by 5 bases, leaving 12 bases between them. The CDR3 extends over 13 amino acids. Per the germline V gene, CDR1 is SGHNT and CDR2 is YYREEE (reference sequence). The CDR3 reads CASSLEGRETQYF. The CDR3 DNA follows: TGTGCCAGCAGCCTGGAGGGGAGGGAGACCCAGTACTTC.

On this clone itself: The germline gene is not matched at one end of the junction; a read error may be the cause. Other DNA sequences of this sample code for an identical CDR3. In nucleotides, the CDR3 is TGCGCTAGTGGTTCCAGCGGAAAGGGAACCCCAGATACGCAGTATTTT. Translation gives CASGSSGKGTPDTQYF. V and J are TRBV12-5 and TRBJ2-3; maybe TRBD2 (5 bases). CDR1 and CDR2 from the germline V gene are LGHNT and FRNRAP. This CDR3 is 16 amino acids long.

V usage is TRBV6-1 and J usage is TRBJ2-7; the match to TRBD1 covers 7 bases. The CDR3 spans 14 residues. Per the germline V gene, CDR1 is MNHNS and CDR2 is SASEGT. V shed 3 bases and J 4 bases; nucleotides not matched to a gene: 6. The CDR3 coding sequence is TGTGCCAGCAGTGAGTACAGGGGTCCGTACGAGCAGTACTTC. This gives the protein CASSEYRGPYEQYF.

CDR3 sequence: CASSEMWGGAREQYF. Written as DNA, the CDR3 is TGCGCCAGCAGTGAGATGTGGGGAGGGGCTCGCGAGCAGTACTTC. The V call is TRBV10-2, the J call TRBJ2-7; 7 bases agree with TRBD2. The CDR3 loop spans 15 amino acids. J lost 6 bases, V lost 2 bases, and 10 bases had no gene match. Germline CDR1 reads WSHSY; CDR2 reads SAAADI.

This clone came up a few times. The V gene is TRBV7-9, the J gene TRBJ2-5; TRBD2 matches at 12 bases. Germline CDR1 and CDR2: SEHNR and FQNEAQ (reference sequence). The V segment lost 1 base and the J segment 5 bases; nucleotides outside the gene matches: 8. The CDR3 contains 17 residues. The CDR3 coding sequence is TGTGCCAGCAGCTTAGGACTAGCGGGAGTTTATACGGAGACCCAGTACTTC. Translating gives CASSLGLAGVYTETQYF.

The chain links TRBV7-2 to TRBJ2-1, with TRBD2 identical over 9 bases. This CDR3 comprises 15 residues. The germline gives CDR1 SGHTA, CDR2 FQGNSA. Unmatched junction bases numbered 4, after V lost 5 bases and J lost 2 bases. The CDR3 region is CASSRTSETYNEQFF. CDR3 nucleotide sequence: TGTGCCAGCAGCCGGACTAGCGAGACCTACAATGAGCAGTTCTTC. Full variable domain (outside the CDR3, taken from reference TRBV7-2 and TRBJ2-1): GAGVSQSPSNKVTEKGKDVELRCDPISGHTALYWYRQSLGQGLEFLIYFQGNSAPDKSGLPSDRFSAERTGGSVSTLTIQRTQQEDSAVYLCASSRTSETYNEQFFGPGTRLTVL.

CDR3 residues: CASSLVGGSGTEQFF. CDR3 sequence (DNA): TGTGCCAGCAGCTTAGTTGGCGGGAGCGGCACTGAGCAGTTCTTC. The rearrangement joins TRBV7-2 to TRBJ2-1; 7 nucleotides align to TRBD2. The CDR3 covers 15 residues. Germline CDR1 reads SGHTA; CDR2 reads FQGNSA. V was pared by 1 base and J by 9 bases, with 9 bases of the junction left unmatched.

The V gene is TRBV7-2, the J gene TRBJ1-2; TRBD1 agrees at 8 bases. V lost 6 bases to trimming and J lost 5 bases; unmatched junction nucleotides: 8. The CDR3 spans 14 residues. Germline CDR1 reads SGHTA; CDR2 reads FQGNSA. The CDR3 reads CASRIQGVRYGYTF. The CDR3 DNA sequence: TGTGCCAGCAGGATACAGGGGGTTAGGTATGGCTACACCTTC.

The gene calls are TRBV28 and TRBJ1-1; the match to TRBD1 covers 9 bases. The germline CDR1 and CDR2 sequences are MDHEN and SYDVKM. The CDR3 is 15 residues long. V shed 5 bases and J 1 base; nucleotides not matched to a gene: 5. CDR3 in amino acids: CASSPATGGNTEAFF. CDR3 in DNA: TGTGCCAGCAGTCCTGCGACAGGGGGGAACACTGAAGCTTTCTTT.

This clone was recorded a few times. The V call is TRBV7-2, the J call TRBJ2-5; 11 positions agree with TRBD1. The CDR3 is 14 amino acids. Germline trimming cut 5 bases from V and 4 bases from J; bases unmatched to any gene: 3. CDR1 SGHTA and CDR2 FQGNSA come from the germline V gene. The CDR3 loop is CASSRTGGRETQYF. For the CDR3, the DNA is TGTGCCAGCAGCCGGACAGGGGGCCGAGAGACCCAGTACTTC.

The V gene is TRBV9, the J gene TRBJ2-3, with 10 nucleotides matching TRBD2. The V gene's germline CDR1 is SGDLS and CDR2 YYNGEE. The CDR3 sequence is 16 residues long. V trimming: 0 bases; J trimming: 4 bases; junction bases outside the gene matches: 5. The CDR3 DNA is TGTGCCAGCAGCGTAGTATCTAGCGGGAGAGCAGATACGCAGTATTTT. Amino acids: CASSVVSSGRADTQYF.

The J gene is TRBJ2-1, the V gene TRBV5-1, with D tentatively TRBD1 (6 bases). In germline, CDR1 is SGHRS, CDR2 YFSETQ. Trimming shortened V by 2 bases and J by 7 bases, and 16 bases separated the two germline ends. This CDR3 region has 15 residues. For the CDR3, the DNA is TGCGCCAGCAGCTTCTCGGTGGGACATCAGAATGAGCAGTTCTTC. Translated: CASSFSVGHQNEQFF. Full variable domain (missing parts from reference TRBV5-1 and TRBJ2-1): KAGVTQTPRYLIKTRGQQVTLSCSPISGHRSVSWYQQTPGQGLQFLFEYFSETQRNKGNFPGRFSGRQFSNSRSEMNVSTLELGDSALYLCASSFSVGHQNEQFFGPGTRLTVL.